This entry lists 18 T cell receptor beta chains sequenced from one sample in a study of shared clonotypes between healthy human individuals (dated by TCRdb to 2019 to 2021). The library was made by the immunoSEQ multiplex PCR assay. TCRdb took over this immuneACCESS table, retaining in-frame rearrangements with V and J assigned. Such tables are incomplete; in checked studies, under half of the missing clones stem from an unresolved V gene, and the remainder is unexplained. The sample includes about 2.4 million clones, with approximately 94% observed a single time. The ten largest clones represent 0.36% of the sample. Material: naive CD4+ T cells from PBMCs. Reading the label with the study, this specimen's cell subset or site is: CD45RA+ positively selected. Every receptor here comes from a man between 18 and 29 years old in good health. Some clones in this sample may be carry-over from other donors' samples.

The CDR3 nucleotides are TGCGCCAGCAGCCCCCGGACAGGGGTTGATGGCTACACCTTC. Its translation: CASSPRTGVDGYTF. This sequence joins TRBV5-1 and TRBJ1-2; 9 nucleotides agree with TRBD1. Germline CDR1 and CDR2: SGHRS and YFSETQ. The CDR3 runs 14 residues. Trimming removed 4 bases from V and 6 bases from J; junction bases left unmatched: 7.

V usage is TRBV4-3 and J usage is TRBJ2-5; 7 nucleotides agree with TRBD1. CDR1 and CDR2 (germline): LGHNA, YSLEER. CDR3 length: 17 residues. After removal of 2 bases from V and 3 bases from J, the junction contained 12 bases not matched to a gene. DNA of the CDR3: TGCGCCAGCAGCCAACTGATTTCCAGGACAGGTGAAGAGACCCAGTACTTC. It encodes CASSQLISRTGEETQYF.

The gene calls are TRBV19 and TRBJ2-5; 7 nucleotides agree with TRBD2. The germline V gene has CDR1 LNHDA and CDR2 SQIVND (reference sequence). Trimming removed 5 bases from V and 3 bases from J; junction bases left unmatched: 3. The CDR3 has 13 residues. The CDR3 DNA reads TGTGCCAGTAGTTCACGGGGGGAAGAGACCCAGTACTTC. Protein sequence: CASSSRGEETQYF.

This chain links TRBV28 with TRBJ2-2, with 10 bases that match TRBD1. V was pared by 3 bases and J by 6 bases, with 7 bases of the junction left unmatched. The CDR3 is 16 residues long. Per the germline V gene, CDR1 is MDHEN and CDR2 is SYDVKM. The CDR3, as DNA: TGTGCCAGCAGTTTGCTGGGACAGGGGTTTGCCGGGGAGCTGTTTTTT. This codes for CASSLLGQGFAGELFF. The whole variable domain, filled in from reference TRBV28 and TRBJ2-2, reads DVKVTQSSRYLVKRTGEKVFLECVQDMDHENMFWYRQDPGLGLRLIYFSYDVKMKEKGDIPEGYSVSREKKERFSLILESASTNQTSMYLCASSLLGQGFAGELFFGEGSRLTVL.

This rearrangement joins TRBV18 to TRBJ1-1; tentatively, D is TRBD1 (5 bases). CDR1 and CDR2 from the germline V gene are KGHSH and LQKENI. The V gene lost 3 bases and the J gene lost 1 base, with 12 bases spanning the gap. The CDR3 contains 15 residues. CDR3 bases: TGTGCCAGCTCACCCACAGGACTGTCGAACACTGAAGCTTTCTTT. Protein sequence: CASSPTGLSNTEAFF.

For this clone: This sample also contains other DNA sequences that code for the same CDR3. CDR3 nucleotides: TGTGCCAGCAGCCAAGGACAGAGCTATGGCTACACCTTC. Protein sequence: CASSQGQSYGYTF. The chain is built from TRBV14 and TRBJ1-2; possibly TRBD1 for D (5 bases). V was shortened by 1 base and J by 4 bases, with 7 bases between the two germline ends. CDR1 is SGHDN, CDR2 FVKESK, per germline. The CDR3 has 13 residues.

The rearrangement joins TRBV19 to TRBJ1-5; D remains unclear. The CDR3 runs 15 residues. Germline V CDR1 and CDR2: LNHDA, SQIVND (reference sequence). V lost 5 bases and J 7 bases, leaving 18 bases between the germline ends. CDR3: CASSARTASGQPQHF. CDR3 nucleotide sequence: TGTGCCAGTAGTGCCCGGACGGCTTCGGGCCAGCCCCAGCATTTT.

This chain links TRBV7-2 with TRBJ2-6; D is undetermined. Germline V CDR1 and CDR2: SGHTA, FQGNSA. The CDR3 sequence is 17 residues long. V shed 2 bases and J shed 2 bases, with 13 bases lying between them. The CDR3 spells CASSLIWSRAGANVLTF. CDR3 sequence (DNA): TGTGCCAGCAGCTTAATTTGGTCCCGGGCTGGGGCCAACGTCCTGACTTTC.

The chain links TRBV5-1 to TRBJ2-5; TRBD2 matches at 13 bases. CDR1 SGHRS and CDR2 YFSETQ come from the germline V gene. With 4 bases clipped from V and 4 bases from J, the junction kept 7 bases outside the gene matches. The CDR3 spans 16 residues. The CDR3 here is CASSEGLAGVAETQYF. Here the CDR3 DNA reads TGCGCCAGCAGCGAAGGACTAGCGGGAGTAGCAGAGACCCAGTACTTC.

This clone was observed a few times. Different DNA sequences within this sample yield the same CDR3. The CDR3 loop reads CASSLTGYNEQFF. The DNA for the CDR3 is TGTGCCAGCAGTTTAACGGGGTACAATGAGCAGTTCTTC. The chain uses TRBV28 and TRBJ2-1; weak D call: TRBD2 (5 bases). The CDR3 contains 13 residues. CDR1 and CDR2 (germline): MDHEN, SYDVKM. V dropped 2 bases and J dropped 4 bases, with 6 bases sitting between them.

This chain uses TRBV19 with TRBJ1-1; D gene unclear. This CDR3 has 13 amino acids. CDR1 and CDR2 (germline): LNHDA, SQIVND (reference sequence). Trimming took off 7 bases at V and 6 bases at J, with 15 bases between the two ends. The CDR3 protein is CASTRDPGAEAFF. CDR3 nucleotide sequence: TGTGCCAGTACCCGAGACCCTGGGGCTGAAGCTTTCTTT.

With regard to this clone: Other DNA sequences of this sample code for an identical CDR3. The chain has TRBV19 and TRBJ1-3, with D unresolved. The CDR3 length is 15 residues. V gave up 3 bases and J gave up 1 base, with 10 bases separating them. Germline V gene data show CDR1 as LNHDA and CDR2 as SQIVND (reference sequence). The CDR3 sequence is CASSIGPSSGNTIYF. CDR3 bases: TGTGCCAGTAGTATCGGTCCGTCGTCTGGAAACACCATATATTTT.

The chain combines TRBV7-2 with TRBJ1-3, with D perhaps matching TRBD1 (5 bases). V was pared by 5 bases and J by 4 bases, with 18 bases between. Germline V CDR1 and CDR2: SGHTA, FQGNSA. CDR3 length: 16 amino acids. In nucleotides, the CDR3 is TGTGCCAGCAGCCCAGACTCCGGGACGGGCGGAAACACCATATATTTT. Amino acids: CASSPDSGTGGNTIYF.

Here the CDR3 reads CASRRDSAGYEQYF. For the CDR3, the DNA is TGTGCCAGCAGACGGGACAGTGCGGGGTACGAGCAGTACTTC. V is TRBV6-5 and J is TRBJ2-7; the D gene is possibly TRBD1 (7 bases). V was pared by 6 bases and J by 4 bases, with 16 bases between. The germline V gene has CDR1 MNHEY and CDR2 SVGAGI. The CDR3 runs 14 residues.

The chain links TRBV4-2 to TRBJ1-5; D possibly corresponds to TRBD1 (5 bases). V was trimmed by 1 base and J by 7 bases, leaving 20 bases between them. Germline CDR1 is LGHNA and CDR2 is YNFKEQ. The CDR3 has 17 amino acids. Here the CDR3 reads CASSQVVQGGRGQPQHF. The CDR3 nucleotides are TGTGCCAGCAGCCAAGTGGTGCAGGGAGGGAGAGGGCAGCCCCAGCATTTT.

The chain recombines TRBV5-4 with TRBJ1-1; D is possibly TRBD1 (5 bases). Germline V gives CDR1 SGHNT, CDR2 YYREEE (reference sequence). Trimming stripped 4 bases from V and 11 bases from J, with 18 bases between. The CDR3 has 13 residues. In DNA form, the CDR3 reads TGTGCCAGCAGCCCCCGGGACCCTCTACGGGCTTTCTTT. It yields the protein CASSPRDPLRAFF.

The chain recombines TRBV28 with TRBJ1-5; the match to TRBD1 covers 10 bases. After removal of 6 bases from V and 6 bases from J, the junction contained 11 bases not matched to a gene. Germline values: CDR1 MDHEN, CDR2 SYDVKM. The CDR3 covers 16 residues. The CDR3, as DNA: TGTGCCAGCAGCCAATCAGACAGGGGGCGAGGTCAGCCCCAGCATTTT. Translated, it gives CASSQSDRGRGQPQHF.

V usage is TRBV9 and J usage is TRBJ1-1; no clear D. Trimming shortened V by 1 base and J by 1 base, and 8 bases separated the two germline ends. This CDR3 is 14 amino acids long. Germline V gene data show CDR1 as SGDLS and CDR2 as YYNGEE. The CDR3 sequence is CASSVWLENTEAFF. Written as DNA, the CDR3 is TGTGCCAGCAGCGTATGGCTGGAGAACACTGAAGCTTTCTTT. Looking up the rest from reference TRBV9 and TRBJ1-1 gives the full variable domain: DSGVTQTPKHLITATGQRVTLRCSPRSGDLSVYWYQQSLDQGLQFLIQYYNGEERAKGNILERFSAQQFPDLHSELNLSSLELGDSALYFCASSVWLENTEAFFGQGTRLTVV.